The source of this T cell receptor beta chain is a study of cytomegalovirus exposure and HLA in healthy donors. With respect to this clone: Its specificity is not known.

The CDR3 loop spans 13 amino acids. From germline, CDR1 is LNHDA and CDR2 SQIVND (reference sequence). J lost 3 bases, V lost 9 bases, and 4 bases had no gene match. Study conclusions and caveats: Three CMV-associated chains proved CMV antigen-specific in vitro. Most TCR sequences were seen very rarely across donors, but some public TCRs occurred in many. Later analysis associated a missense DCLRE1C variant with TCR beta V- and J-gene trimming.

Primers included in the PCR were 60 Vbeta and 13 Jbeta primers. Assay: immunoSEQ multiplex PCR; the TCRdb copy retains only in-frame clones and omits some. Of roughly 150,000 clones listed, around 72% were seen once; the top ten hold around 2.5%. Sequences were obtained from PBMCs. This chain joins TRBV19 and TRBJ1-3; TRBD1 agrees at 8 bases. The TCR was taken from a female donor in good health and CMV-seronegative. CDR3 in DNA: TGTGCCAGGCAGGGGGCAGGTGGAAACACCATATATTTT. This translates into CARQGAGGNTIYF.